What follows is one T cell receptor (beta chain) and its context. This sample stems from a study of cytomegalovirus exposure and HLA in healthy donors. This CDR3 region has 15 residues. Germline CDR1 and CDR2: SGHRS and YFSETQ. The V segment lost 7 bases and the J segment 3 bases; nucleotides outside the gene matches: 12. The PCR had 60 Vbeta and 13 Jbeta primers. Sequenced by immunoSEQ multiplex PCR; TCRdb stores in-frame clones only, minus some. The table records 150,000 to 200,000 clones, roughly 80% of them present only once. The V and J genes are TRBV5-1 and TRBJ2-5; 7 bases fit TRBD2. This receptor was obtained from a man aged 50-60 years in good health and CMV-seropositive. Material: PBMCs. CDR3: CASQPTGGPKETQYF. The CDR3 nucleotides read TGCGCCAGCCAGCCCACGGGGGGACCCAAAGAGACCCAGTACTTC.